Listed below are T cell receptor beta chains from one sample, sequenced in a study of T cell responses to AZD1222 COVID-19 vaccine. Some clones are missing from TCRdb's copy, which holds only in-frame ones; the method was immunoSEQ multiplex PCR. The sample has about 160,000 clones, 80% to 90% seen once; the top ten hold 6.9%. Material: peripheral blood, obtained on day 0 of AZD1222 vaccination. These receptors all come from an adult in good health. Each CDR3 is given with its conserved first and last residue. The D gene is left open where the match is weak. Clone size, where shown, is once, few, many, or a class for clones that have expanded.

D: .; J: TRBJ1-1; V: TRBV7-9; size: .; CDR3: CASSLVSGMNTEAFF; DNA: TGTGCCAGCAGCTTAGTCTCGGGGATGAACACTGAAGCTTTCTTT
D: TRBD1; J: TRBJ1-1; V: TRBV19; size: .; CDR3: CASSILPGQGPTEAFF; DNA: TGTGCCAGTAGTATCTTACCGGGACAGGGGCCCACTGAAGCTTTCTTT
D: .; J: TRBJ1-6; V: TRBV19; size: .; CDR3: CASSPRRRSVGSPLHF; DNA: TGTGCCAGTAGTCCAAGGCGTCGGTCGGTCGGCTCACCCCTCCACTTT
D: .; J: TRBJ1-1; V: TRBV5-1; size: .; CDR3: CASSPLMNTEAFF; DNA: TGCGCCAGCAGCCCTCTGATGAACACTGAAGCTTTCTTT
D: TRBD1; J: TRBJ1-4; V: TRBV2; size: .; CDR3: CASGDRVGEKLFF; DNA: TGTGCCAGCGGGGACAGGGTCGGAGAAAAACTGTTTTTT
D: TRBD1; J: TRBJ1-2; V: TRBV28; size: .; CDR3: CASSTRPGTGDYGYTF; DNA: TGTGCCAGCAGTACACGCCCCGGGACAGGGGACTATGGCTACACCTTC
D: TRBD2; J: TRBJ2-5; V: TRBV5-1; size: .; CDR3: CASSLAGTREETQYF; DNA: TGCGCCAGCAGCCTCGCCGGGACTAGAGAAGAGACCCAGTACTTC
D: TRBD1; J: TRBJ1-1; V: TRBV5-6; size: .; CDR3: CASSLLTGVTEAFF; DNA: TGTGCCAGCAGCTTGTTAACAGGGGTCACTGAAGCTTTCTTT
D: .; J: TRBJ1-5; V: TRBV25-1; size: once; CDR3: CASSELPGWGQPQHF; DNA: TGTGCCAGCAGTGAATTACCAGGGTGGGGTCAGCCCCAGCATTTT
D: .; J: TRBJ1-4; V: TRBV6-5; size: .; CDR3: CASSLDRINEKLFF; DNA: TGTGCCAGCAGTTTAGACAGGATTAATGAAAAACTGTTTTTT
D: .; J: TRBJ2-3; V: TRBV6-4; size: .; CDR3: CASSADSSTDTQYF; DNA: TGTGCCAGCAGTGCCGACTCTAGCACAGATACGCAGTATTTT
D: TRBD1; J: TRBJ2-1; V: TRBV11-3; size: once; CDR3: CASSGQGVSEQFF; DNA: TGTGCCAGCTCCGGACAGGGGGTGAGTGAGCAGTTCTTC
D: .; J: TRBJ1-3; V: TRBV18; size: .; CDR3: CASSDTSGNTIYF; DNA: TGTGCCAGCTCGGACACCTCTGGAAACACCATATATTTT
D: .; J: TRBJ2-3; V: TRBV6-4; size: .; CDR3: CASSDTGSSSTDTQYF; DNA: TGTGCCAGCAGTGACACGGGCAGTTCTAGCACAGATACGCAGTATTTT
D: TRBD1; J: TRBJ1-3; V: TRBV30; size: .; CDR3: CAWDRESGNTIYF; DNA: TGTGCCTGGGACAGGGAATCAGGAAACACCATATATTTT
D: .; J: TRBJ2-3; V: TRBV9; size: .; CDR3: CASSVDVTDTQYF; DNA: TGTGCCAGCAGCGTAGACGTTACAGATACGCAGTATTTT
D: .; J: TRBJ2-3; V: TRBV10-3; size: .; CDR3: CAISESRVDTQYF; DNA: TGTGCCATCAGTGAGTCAAGGGTAGATACGCAGTATTTT
D: .; J: TRBJ1-1; V: TRBV5-1; size: .; CDR3: CASSVSLQAVSVGAFF; DNA: .
D: TRBD2; J: TRBJ2-2; V: TRBV27; size: .; CDR3: CAIRAGGLNTGELFF; DNA: TGTGCCATCCGAGCGGGGGGATTGAACACCGGGGAGCTGTTTTTT
D: .; J: TRBJ1-4; V: TRBV6-5; size: once; CDR3: CASSYGDENEKLFF; DNA: TGTGCCAGCAGTTACGGGGACGAAAATGAAAAACTGTTTTTT
D: .; J: TRBJ1-5; V: TRBV19; size: .; CDR3: CASRAHGSDNQPQHF; DNA: TGTGCCAGTAGAGCCCACGGGAGTGATAATCAGCCCCAGCATTTT
D: .; J: TRBJ2-3; V: TRBV9; size: .; CDR3: CASSVSGKLDTQYF; DNA: TGTGCCAGCAGCGTATCTGGCAAGCTGGATACGCAGTATTTT
D: .; J: TRBJ1-5; V: TRBV7-9; size: .; CDR3: CASSLGQGSSNQPQHF; DNA: TGTGCCAGCAGCTTAGGTCAGGGTAGCAGCAATCAGCCCCAGCATTTT
D: TRBD1; J: TRBJ2-5; V: TRBV6-5; size: once; CDR3: CASSYSGQGLQETQYF; DNA: TGTGCCAGCAGTTACTCGGGACAGGGGCTACAAGAGACCCAGTACTTC
D: TRBD2; J: TRBJ2-3; V: TRBV4-1; size: .; CDR3: CASSRRLLAGTTDTQYF; DNA: TGCGCCAGCAGCAGACGATTACTAGCGGGGACGACAGATACGCAGTATTTT
D: TRBD1; J: TRBJ2-7; V: TRBV9; size: few; CDR3: CASSVLGGPYEQYF; DNA: TGTGCCAGCAGCGTACTAGGGGGCCCCTACGAGCAGTACTTC
D: .; J: TRBJ2-3; V: TRBV12-3/TRBV12-4; size: .; CDR3: CASGRGQSDTQYF; DNA: TGTGCCAGCGGGCGGGGGCAATCAGATACGCAGTATTTT
D: .; J: TRBJ1-6; V: TRBV12-2; size: .; CDR3: CASRFLRAKVVSPLHF; DNA: TGTGCAAGTCGCTTTCTCAGGGCGAAAGTGGTTTCACCCCTCCACTTT
D: .; J: TRBJ1-2; V: TRBV15; size: .; CDR3: CATSRDRGSRYTF; DNA: TGTGCCACCAGCAGAGACAGGGGTTCGCGCTACACCTTC
D: .; J: TRBJ1-2; V: TRBV19; size: once; CDR3: CASSIAAVSNYGYTF; DNA: TGTGCCAGTAGTATAGCAGCAGTCTCTAACTATGGCTACACCTTC
D: .; J: TRBJ1-4; V: TRBV7-9; size: .; CDR3: CASSSGREEEKLFF; DNA: TGTGCCAGCAGCTCAGGACGGGAGGAAGAAAAACTGTTTTTT
D: .; J: TRBJ2-3; V: TRBV29-1; size: .; CDR3: CSVVRAGDTQYF; DNA: TGCAGCGTTGTCAGGGCGGGAGATACGCAGTATTTT
D: .; J: TRBJ1-6; V: TRBV7-2; size: .; CDR3: CASSLQARANSPLHF; DNA: TGTGCCAGCAGCTTACAGGCCAGGGCTAATTCACCCCTCCACTTT
D: .; J: TRBJ1-1; V: TRBV6-5; size: few; CDR3: CATNMGFAEAFF; DNA: TGTGCCACCAACATGGGCTTTGCCGAAGCTTTCTTT
D: .; J: TRBJ2-2; V: TRBV4-2; size: .; CDR3: CASSHDAGTGELFF; DNA: TGTGCCAGCAGCCACGATGCGGGCACCGGGGAGCTGTTTTTT